This TCR beta chain derives from a study of STAT5B mutations in CD4+ large granular lymphocyte leukemia. CDR3 size: 14 residues. CDR1 and CDR2 from the germline V gene are MNHNS and SASEGT. This clone was detected once. Its antigen is not identified. The assay was immunoSEQ multiplex PCR, and TCRdb's table has in-frame clones only and misses some. The sample lists approximately 27,000 clones, approximately 81% seen once, with 0.3% to 0.35% in the top ten. Study-wide points: Higher CD4+ than CD8+ T-LGLL clonality might reflect small sample size. Patient CD4-sorted repertoires stayed more clonal than healthy ones after leukemic-clone removal. About a quarter of private leukemic clonotypes occurred rarely in other patients' non-leukemic repertoires.

The chain carries TRBV6-1 and TRBJ2-1, with D possibly being TRBD1 (5 bases). The sequenced material came from CD4+ T cells from blood buffy coats. The sequence was obtained from a human donor in good health. CDR3 residues: CATKNQGSYNEQFF. CDR3 coding DNA: TGTGCAACCAAAAACCAGGGCTCCTACAATGAGCAGTTCTTC.